This T cell receptor (beta chain) appears in the sequencing data of a study of cytomegalovirus exposure and HLA in healthy donors. General observations from the study: A prior analysis recorded that most TCR beta V segments were productive about 90% or about 30% of the time. According to the study, approximately 150 TCR beta chains were cytomegalovirus-associated.

PCR was performed using 60 Vbeta and 13 Jbeta primers. Profiled with immunoSEQ multiplex PCR; TCRdb holds only in-frame clones, not every one. The sample has 150,000 to 200,000 clones, around three quarters seen once. For this clone: The antigen remains unidentified.

The sequencing input was PBMCs. This clonotype was obtained from a woman in her thirties or forties in good health and CMV-seronegative.

The DNA for the CDR3 is TGTGCCAGCAGTGCTCAGGGGACAAGCAATCAGCCCCAGCATTTT. Translation gives CASSAQGTSNQPQHF. V usage is TRBV6-1 and J usage is TRBJ1-5, with a weak D call TRBD1 (6 bases). In germline, CDR1 is MNHNS, CDR2 SASEGT. Trimming left V 4 bases short and J 1 base short, with 11 bases between. The CDR3 loop spans 15 amino acids.